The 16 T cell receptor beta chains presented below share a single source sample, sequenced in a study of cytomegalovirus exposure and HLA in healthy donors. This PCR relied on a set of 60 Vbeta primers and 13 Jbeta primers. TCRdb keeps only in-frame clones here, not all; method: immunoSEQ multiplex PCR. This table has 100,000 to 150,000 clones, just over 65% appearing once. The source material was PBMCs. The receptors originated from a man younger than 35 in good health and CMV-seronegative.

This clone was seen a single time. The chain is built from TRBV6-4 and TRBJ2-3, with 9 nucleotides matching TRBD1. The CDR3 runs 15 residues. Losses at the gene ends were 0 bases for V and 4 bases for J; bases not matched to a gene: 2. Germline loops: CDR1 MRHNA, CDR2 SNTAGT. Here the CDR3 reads CASSDSRQGADTQYF. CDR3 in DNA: TGTGCCAGCAGTGACTCCAGACAGGGGGCAGATACGCAGTATTTT.

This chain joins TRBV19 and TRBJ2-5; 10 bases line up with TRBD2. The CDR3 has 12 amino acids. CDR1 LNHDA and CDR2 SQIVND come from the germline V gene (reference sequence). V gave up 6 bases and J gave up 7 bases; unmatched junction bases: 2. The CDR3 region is CASRAGGTTQYF. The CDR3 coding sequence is TGTGCCAGTAGAGCGGGGGGGACGACCCAGTACTTC.

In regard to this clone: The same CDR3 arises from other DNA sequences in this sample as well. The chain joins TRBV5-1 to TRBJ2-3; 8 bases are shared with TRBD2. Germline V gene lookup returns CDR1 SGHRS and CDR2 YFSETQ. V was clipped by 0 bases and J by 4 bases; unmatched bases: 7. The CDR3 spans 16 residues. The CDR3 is CASSLAGRGGPDTQYF. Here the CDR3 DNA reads TGCGCCAGCAGCTTGGCGGGTCGGGGGGGCCCAGATACGCAGTATTTT.

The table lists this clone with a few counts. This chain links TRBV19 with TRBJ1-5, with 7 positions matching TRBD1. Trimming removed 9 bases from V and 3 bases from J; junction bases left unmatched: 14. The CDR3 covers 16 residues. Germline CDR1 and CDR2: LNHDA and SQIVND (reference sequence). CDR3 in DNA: TGTGCCAGCCGACCTGGGGAGACAGGGATCAATCAGCCCCAGCATTTT. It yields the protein CASRPGETGINQPQHF.

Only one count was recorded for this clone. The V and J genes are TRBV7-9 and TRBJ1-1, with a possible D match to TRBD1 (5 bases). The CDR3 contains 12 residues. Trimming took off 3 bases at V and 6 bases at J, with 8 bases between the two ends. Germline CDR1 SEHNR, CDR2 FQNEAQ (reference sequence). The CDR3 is CASSLGGAEAFF. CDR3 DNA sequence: TGTGCCAGCAGCTTGGGGGGGGCTGAAGCTTTCTTT.

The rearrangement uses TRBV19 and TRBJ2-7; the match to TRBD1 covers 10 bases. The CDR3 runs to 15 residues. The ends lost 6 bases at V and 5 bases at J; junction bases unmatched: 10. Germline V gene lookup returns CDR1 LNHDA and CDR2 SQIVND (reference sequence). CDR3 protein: CASSLRDRGRDEQYF. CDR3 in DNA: TGTGCCAGTAGCCTTAGGGACAGGGGACGGGACGAGCAGTACTTC.

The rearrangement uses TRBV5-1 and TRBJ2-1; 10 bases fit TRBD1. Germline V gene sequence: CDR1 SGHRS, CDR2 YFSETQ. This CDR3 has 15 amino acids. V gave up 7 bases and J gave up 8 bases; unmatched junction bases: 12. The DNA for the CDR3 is TGCGCCAGCTCTTTTGGGACAGGGGCGTTGGATGAGCAGTTCTTC. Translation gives CASSFGTGALDEQFF. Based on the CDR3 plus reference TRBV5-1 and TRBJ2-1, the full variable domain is KAGVTQTPRYLIKTRGQQVTLSCSPISGHRSVSWYQQTPGQGLQFLFEYFSETQRNKGNFPGRFSGRQFSNSRSEMNVSTLELGDSALYLCASSFGTGALDEQFFGPGTRLTVL.

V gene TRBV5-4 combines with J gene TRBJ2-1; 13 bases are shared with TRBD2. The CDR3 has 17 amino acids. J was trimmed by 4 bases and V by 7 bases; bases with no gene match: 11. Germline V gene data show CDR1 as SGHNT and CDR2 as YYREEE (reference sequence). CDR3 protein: CASRSGTSGTSYNEQFF. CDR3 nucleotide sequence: TGTGCCAGCCGATCCGGGACTAGCGGGACCTCGTACAATGAGCAGTTCTTC.

The CDR3 DNA reads TGTGCCAGCAGTTTATGGACAGTGACCGGGGAGCTGTTTTTT. Residues: CASSLWTVTGELFF. The chain employs TRBV28 and TRBJ2-2; TRBD1 might be the D (5 bases). V was pared by 0 bases and J by 5 bases, with 7 bases between. Looked up from germline, CDR1 is MDHEN and CDR2 is SYDVKM. This CDR3 contains 14 residues.

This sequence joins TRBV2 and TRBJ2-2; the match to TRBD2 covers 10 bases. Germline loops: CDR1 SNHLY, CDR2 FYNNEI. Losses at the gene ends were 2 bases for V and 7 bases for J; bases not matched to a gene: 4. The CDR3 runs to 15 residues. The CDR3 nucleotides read TGTGCCAGCAGTGAAAAAGCGGGGGGGGACGGGGAGCTGTTTTTT. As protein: CASSEKAGGDGELFF.

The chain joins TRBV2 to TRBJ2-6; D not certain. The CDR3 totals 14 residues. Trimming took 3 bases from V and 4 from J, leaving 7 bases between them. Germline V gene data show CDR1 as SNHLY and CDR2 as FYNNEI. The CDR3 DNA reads TGTGCCAGCAGTGATTTTCGGGGGGCCAACGTCCTGACTTTC. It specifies CASSDFRGANVLTF.

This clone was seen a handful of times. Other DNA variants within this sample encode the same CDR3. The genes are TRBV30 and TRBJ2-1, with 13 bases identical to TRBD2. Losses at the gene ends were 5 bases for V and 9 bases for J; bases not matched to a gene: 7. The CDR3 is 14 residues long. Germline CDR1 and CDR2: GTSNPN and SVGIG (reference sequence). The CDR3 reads CAWDGLAGVGEQFF. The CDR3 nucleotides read TGTGCCTGGGACGGACTAGCGGGAGTAGGTGAGCAGTTCTTC.

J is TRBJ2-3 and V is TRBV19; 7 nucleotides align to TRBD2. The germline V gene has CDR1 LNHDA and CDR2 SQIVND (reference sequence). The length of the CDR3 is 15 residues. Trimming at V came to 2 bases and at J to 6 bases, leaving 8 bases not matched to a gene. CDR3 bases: TGTGCCAGTAGTATAATGGCGGGAGTGTCGGATACGCAGTATTTT. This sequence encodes CASSIMAGVSDTQYF.

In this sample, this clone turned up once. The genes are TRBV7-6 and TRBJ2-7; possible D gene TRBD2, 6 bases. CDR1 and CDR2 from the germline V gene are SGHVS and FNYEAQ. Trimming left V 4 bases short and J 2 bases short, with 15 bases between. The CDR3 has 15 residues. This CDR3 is CASSSGEGGAYEQYF. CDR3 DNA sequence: TGTGCCAGCAGCTCCGGAGAGGGAGGAGCCTACGAGCAGTACTTC.

DNA of the CDR3: TGTGCCTGGAGGTTAGGGGACGAGCAGTACTTC. Translated: CAWRLGDEQYF. V and J are TRBV30 and TRBJ2-7, with a possible D match to TRBD1 (5 bases). CDR1 is GTSNPN and CDR2 is SVGIG in the germline V gene (reference sequence). Trimming took 3 bases from V and 5 from J, leaving 8 bases between them. This CDR3 contains 11 residues.

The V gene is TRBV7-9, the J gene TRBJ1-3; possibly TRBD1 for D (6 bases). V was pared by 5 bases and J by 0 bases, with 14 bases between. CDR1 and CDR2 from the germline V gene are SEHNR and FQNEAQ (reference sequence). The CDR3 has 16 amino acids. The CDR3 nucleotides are TGTGCCAGCAGCCACACATGGACAGACTCTGGAAACACCATATATTTT. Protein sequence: CASSHTWTDSGNTIYF.